Reported below is one TCR beta chain. Its antigen remains unknown. These data are taken from a study of OX40 agonist ivuxolimab in advanced cancers. Study-wide context: The dose-escalation group included hepatocellular carcinoma, melanoma, renal cell carcinoma and head and neck cancer.

Findings and caveats of the study: At doses 0.1 to 3.0 mg/kg, CD4+ and CD8+ clones expanded.

Produced via immunoSEQ multiplex PCR; TCRdb's table is partial and in-frame only. The data contain 77,000 or so clones, 92% of them singletons. The sequencing here drew on CD4+ or CD8+ T cells sorted from blood, taken in a trial of the OX40 agonist ivuxolimab. This TCR was recovered from an adult with an advanced solid tumor such as melanoma, head and neck, liver or kidney cancer.

The CDR3 loop is CAWSVRLASAEQYF. Written as DNA, the CDR3 is TGTGCCTGGAGTGTACGTTTAGCGTCGGCGGAACAGTACTTC. The rearrangement joins TRBV30 to TRBJ2-4; possible D gene TRBD2, 5 bases. Trimming pared 0 bases from V and 13 bases from J, leaving 19 bases between. CDR3 length: 14 residues. Germline CDR1 GTSNPN, CDR2 SVGIG (reference sequence).